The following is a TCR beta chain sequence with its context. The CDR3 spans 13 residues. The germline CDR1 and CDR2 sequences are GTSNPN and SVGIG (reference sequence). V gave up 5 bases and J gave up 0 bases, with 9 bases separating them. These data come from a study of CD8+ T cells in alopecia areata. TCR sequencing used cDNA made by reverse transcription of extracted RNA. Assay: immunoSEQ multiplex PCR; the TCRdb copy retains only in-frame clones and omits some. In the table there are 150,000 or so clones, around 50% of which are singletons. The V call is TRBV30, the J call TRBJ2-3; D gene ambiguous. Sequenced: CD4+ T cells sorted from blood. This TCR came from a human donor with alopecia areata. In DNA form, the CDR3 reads TGTGCCTGGTCCATCTTAAGCACAGATACGCAGTATTTT. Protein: CAWSILSTDTQYF. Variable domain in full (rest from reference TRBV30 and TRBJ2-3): SQTIHQWPATLVQPVGSPLSLECTVEGTSNPNLYWYRQAAGRGLQLLFYSVGIGQISSEVPQNLSASRPQDRQFILSSKKLLLSDSGFYLCAWSILSTDTQYFGPGTRLTVL.